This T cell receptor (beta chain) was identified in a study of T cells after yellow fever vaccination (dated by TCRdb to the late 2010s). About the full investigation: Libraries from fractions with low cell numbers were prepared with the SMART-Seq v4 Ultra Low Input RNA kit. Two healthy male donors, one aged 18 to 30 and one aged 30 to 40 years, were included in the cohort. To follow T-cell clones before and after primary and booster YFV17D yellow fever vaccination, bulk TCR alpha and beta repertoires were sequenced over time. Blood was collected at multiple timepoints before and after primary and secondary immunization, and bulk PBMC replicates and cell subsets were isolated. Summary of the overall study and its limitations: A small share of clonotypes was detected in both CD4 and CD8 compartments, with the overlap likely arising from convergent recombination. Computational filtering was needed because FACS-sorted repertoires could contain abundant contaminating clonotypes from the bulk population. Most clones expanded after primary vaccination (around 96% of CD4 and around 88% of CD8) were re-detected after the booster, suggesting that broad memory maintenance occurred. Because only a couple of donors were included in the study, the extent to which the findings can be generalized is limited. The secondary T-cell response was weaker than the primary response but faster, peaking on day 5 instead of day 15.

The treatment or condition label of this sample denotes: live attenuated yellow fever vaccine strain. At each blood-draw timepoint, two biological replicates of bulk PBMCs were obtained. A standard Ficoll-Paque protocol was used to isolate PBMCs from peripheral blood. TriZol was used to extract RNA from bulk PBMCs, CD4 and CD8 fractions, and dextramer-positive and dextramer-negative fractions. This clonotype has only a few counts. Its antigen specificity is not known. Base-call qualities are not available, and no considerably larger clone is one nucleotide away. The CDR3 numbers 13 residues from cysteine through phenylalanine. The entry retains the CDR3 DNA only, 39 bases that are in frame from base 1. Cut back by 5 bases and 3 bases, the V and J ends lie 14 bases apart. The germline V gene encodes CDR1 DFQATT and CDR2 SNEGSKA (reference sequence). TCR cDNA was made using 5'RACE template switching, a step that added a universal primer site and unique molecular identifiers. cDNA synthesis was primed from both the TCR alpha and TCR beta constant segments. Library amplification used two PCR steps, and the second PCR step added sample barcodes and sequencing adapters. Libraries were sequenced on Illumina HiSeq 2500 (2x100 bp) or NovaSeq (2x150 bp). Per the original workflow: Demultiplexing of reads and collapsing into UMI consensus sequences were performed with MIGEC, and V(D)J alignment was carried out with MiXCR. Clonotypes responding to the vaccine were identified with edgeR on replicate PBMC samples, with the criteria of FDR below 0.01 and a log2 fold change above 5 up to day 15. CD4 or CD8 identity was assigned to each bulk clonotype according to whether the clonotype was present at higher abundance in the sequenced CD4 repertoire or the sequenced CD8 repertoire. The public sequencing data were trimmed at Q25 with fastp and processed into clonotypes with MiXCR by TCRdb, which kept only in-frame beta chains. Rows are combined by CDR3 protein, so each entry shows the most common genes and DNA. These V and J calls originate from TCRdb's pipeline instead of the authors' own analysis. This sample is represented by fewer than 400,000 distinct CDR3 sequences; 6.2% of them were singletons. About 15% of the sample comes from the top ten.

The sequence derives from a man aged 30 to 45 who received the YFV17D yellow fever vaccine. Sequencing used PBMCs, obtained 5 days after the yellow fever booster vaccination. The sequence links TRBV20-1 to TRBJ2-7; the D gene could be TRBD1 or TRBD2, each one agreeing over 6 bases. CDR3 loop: CSAPGATHYEQYF. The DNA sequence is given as TGCAGTGCTCCGGGGGCCACTCACTACGAGCAGTACTTC.